This T cell receptor (beta chain) was retrieved from a study of patients and donors after allogeneic stem cell transplantation. This clonotype was detected only a few times. TCRdb reanalysed the RT-PCR reads using MiXCR and keeps one entry per CDR3 protein. The table lists about 400,000 distinct CDR3 sequences, more than 15% of them singletons. Sequencing used blood, either unsorted or a sorted T cell fraction (not recorded which). The sequence came from a human donor who was either an allogeneic HSCT recipient or a stem cell or donor lymphocyte infusion donor (not recorded which). It is not recorded whose cells these are; they may come from a transplant donor.

DNA of the CDR3: TGTGCCGGGAGTAGCGCACCGATTAACTATGGCTACACCTTC. It encodes CAGSSAPINYGYTF. The chain employs TRBV6-1 and TRBJ1-2, with D uncertain. This CDR3 comprises 14 residues. Trimming shortened V by 11 bases and J by 1 base, and 17 bases separated the two germline ends. The germline V gene encodes CDR1 MNHNS and CDR2 SASEGT.